This TCR beta chain came from a study of blood T cell repertoires in COVID-19 (dated by TCRdb to 2018 to 2020). Regarding the research as a whole: Collaborator samples came from the United States, Italy and Spain and covered acute and convalescent phases of COVID-19. The material from the prospective study consisted of cDNA or gDNA derived from T cells, B-cell-depleted T cells, or PBMCs. The dataset comprised deeply sampled blood TCRbeta repertoires from subjects exposed to, actively infected with, or recovered from COVID-19. A freely available public database, intended as a resource for researchers studying the immune response to SARS-CoV-2, is where the repertoires were released. Samples were obtained from the ongoing ImmuneRACE study (first 160 participants) and from over 1,000 subjects provided by 6 global collaborators. Nearly every sample came with metadata listing a de-identified subject ID, COVID-19 status, age in years and sex. Where available, HLA class I and class II types were obtained from metadata supplied by the sample provider rather than from assay-based typing. What the authors observed across the whole study: The amount of clinical and demographic metadata varied by source and participant and was provided uncurated.

TCRbeta CDR3 regions were amplified from genomic DNA by means of the immunoSEQ Assay, a bias-controlled multiplex PCR. The study's processing was this. Nucleated cell counts per sample were estimated from amplification of reference gene primers within the assay. Sequence reads were collapsed and filtered to measure the absolute abundance of every unique TCRbeta CDR3 rearrangement. For each sample, productive Simpson clonality was calculated as the square root of Simpson's diversity index over productive rearrangements. This immuneACCESS table, as held by TCRdb, lists in-frame sequences with V and J called but not all clones. Of the missing ones, under half trace to an unresolved V gene in checked studies; the others have no known cause. V and J calls and clone size are copied from that table; D and trimming were computed from the DNA. The sample profile shows approximately 270,000 clones; about 80% of them were found once. The top ten clones comprise roughly 9.8% of the sample.

As for this clone: Its antigen is still unknown. The sample holds no much larger clone one base away, and base qualities are not on file.

The collaborating institutions used their own protocols to collect whole blood in K2EDTA tubes. Collaborator samples were shipped for TCRbeta analysis as frozen whole blood, isolated PBMCs, or DNA extracted from either sample type. CDR1 and CDR2, per the germline V gene, are MNHEY and SVGAGI. The CDR3 numbers 13 residues from cysteine through phenylalanine. The retained sequence is limited to the CDR3, 39 bases, with the frame set at the first base. Relative to germline, V is 4 bases shorter and J is 10 bases shorter, with 13 bases between their ends. Recombination linked TRBV6-5 to TRBJ1-4; the D gene is perhaps TRBD1, on 5 matching bases. What was sequenced was peripheral blood. The receptor comes from a man older than 75 with acute or convalescent COVID-19. For the CDR3, the sequence is CASSFVPQGKLFF. The bases are TGTGCCAGCAGTTTCGTCCCGCAGGGAAAACTGTTTTTT.